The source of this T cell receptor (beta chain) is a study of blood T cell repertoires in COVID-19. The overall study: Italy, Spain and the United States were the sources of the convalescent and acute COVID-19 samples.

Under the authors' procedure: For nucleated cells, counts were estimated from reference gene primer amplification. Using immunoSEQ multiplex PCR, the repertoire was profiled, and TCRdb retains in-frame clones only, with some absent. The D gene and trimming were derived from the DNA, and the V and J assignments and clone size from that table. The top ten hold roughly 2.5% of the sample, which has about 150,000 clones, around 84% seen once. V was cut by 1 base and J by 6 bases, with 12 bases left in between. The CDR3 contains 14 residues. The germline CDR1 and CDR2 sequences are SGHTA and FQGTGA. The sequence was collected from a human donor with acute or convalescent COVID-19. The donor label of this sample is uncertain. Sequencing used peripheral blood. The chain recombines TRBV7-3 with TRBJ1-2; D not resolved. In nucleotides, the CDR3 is TGTGCCAGCAGCTTAATGGCGGATTCTAATGGCTACACCTTC. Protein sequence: CASSLMADSNGYTF. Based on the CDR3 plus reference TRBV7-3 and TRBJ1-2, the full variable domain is GAGVSQTPSNKVTEKGKYVELRCDPISGHTALYWYRQSLGQGPEFLIYFQGTGAADDSGLPNDRFFAVRPEGSVSTLKIQRTERGDSAVYLCASSLMADSNGYTFGSGTRLTVV.